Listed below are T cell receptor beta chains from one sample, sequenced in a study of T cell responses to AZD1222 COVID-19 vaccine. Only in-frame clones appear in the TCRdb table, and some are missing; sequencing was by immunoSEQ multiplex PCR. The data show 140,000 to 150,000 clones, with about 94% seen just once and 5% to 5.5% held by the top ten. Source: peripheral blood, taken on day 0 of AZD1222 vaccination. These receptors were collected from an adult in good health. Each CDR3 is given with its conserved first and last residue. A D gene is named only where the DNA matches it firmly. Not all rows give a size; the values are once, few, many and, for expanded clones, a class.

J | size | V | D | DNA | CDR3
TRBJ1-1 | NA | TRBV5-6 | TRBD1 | TGTGCCAGCAGCTCCGGGACAGGGAAAAGGAACACTGAAGCTTTCTTT | CASSSGTGKRNTEAFF
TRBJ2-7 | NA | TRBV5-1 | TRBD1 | TGCGCCAGCAGCACCGGACAGGGGGTTGGCGAGCAGTACTTC | CASSTGQGVGEQYF
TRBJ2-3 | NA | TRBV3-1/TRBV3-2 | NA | TGTGCCAGCAGCCAAGATTGGGTTTTCACAGATACGCAGTATTTT | CASSQDWVFTDTQYF
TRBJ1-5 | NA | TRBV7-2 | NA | TGTGCCAGCAGCGAATACAAGGCTCTCAATCAGCCCCAGCATTTT | CASSEYKALNQPQHF
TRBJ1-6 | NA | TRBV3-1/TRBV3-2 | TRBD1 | TGTGCCAGCGGGGACAGTAATTCACCCCTCCACTTT | CASGDSNSPLHF
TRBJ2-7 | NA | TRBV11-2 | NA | TGTGCCAGCAGCTCGACTCTCATCTCCTACGAGCAGTACTTC | CASSSTLISYEQYF
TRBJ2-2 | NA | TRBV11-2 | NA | TGTGCCAGCAGCTTAGGGGGCACCCCAACCGGGGAGCTGTTTTTT | CASSLGGTPTGELFF
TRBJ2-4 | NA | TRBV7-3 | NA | TGTGCCAGCAGCTTAAAGCTGGGGGTGATGATGGCCATTCAGTACTTC | CASSLKLGVMMAIQYF
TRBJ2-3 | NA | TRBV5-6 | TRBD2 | TGTGCCAGCAGCTTCCCCCGGGAGGGAGATACGCAGTATTTT | CASSFPREGDTQYF
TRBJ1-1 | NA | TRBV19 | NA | TGTGCCAGTAGATCCCACAGGAACACTGAAGCTTTCTTT | CASRSHRNTEAFF
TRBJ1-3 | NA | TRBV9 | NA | TGTGCCAGCAGCGTGCTAGGGTCAATCTCTGGAAACACCATATATTTT | CASSVLGSISGNTIYF
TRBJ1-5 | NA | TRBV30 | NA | TGTGCCTGGAGTGTAGTCGGCCAGTCCCAGCATTTT | CAWSVVGQSQHF
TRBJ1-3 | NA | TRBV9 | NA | TGTGCCAGCAGCGTTTCAGGGGATCACTCTGGAAACACCATATATTTT | CASSVSGDHSGNTIYF
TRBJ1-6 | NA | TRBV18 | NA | TGTGCCAGCTCACCTGAGATCACAGGACCAAATTCACCCCTCCACTTT | CASSPEITGPNSPLHF
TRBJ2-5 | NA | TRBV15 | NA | TGTGCCACCAGCAGAGATCGGACAGCCTTCCAGACCCAGTACTTC | CATSRDRTAFQTQYF
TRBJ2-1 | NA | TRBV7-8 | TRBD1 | TGTGCCAGCAGCAGGACAGGGGGGGGTTTTTACAATGAGCAGTTCTTC | CASSRTGGGFYNEQFF
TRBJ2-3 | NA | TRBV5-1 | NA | TGCGCCAGCAGCTCCCAGGGACCGGACACAGATACGCAGTATTTT | CASSSQGPDTDTQYF
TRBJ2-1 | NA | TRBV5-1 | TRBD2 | TGCGCCAGCAGCTTGGGGGGGGCGGGGGGCTTCCACAATGAGCAGTTCTTC | CASSLGGAGGFHNEQFF
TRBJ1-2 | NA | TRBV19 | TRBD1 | TGTGCCAGTAGCATTACTGCGACAGGGATTGATGGCTACACCTTC | CASSITATGIDGYTF
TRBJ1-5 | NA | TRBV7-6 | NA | TGTGCCAGCAGCTTAGGCGCAGGATTAAATCAGCCCCAGCATTTT | CASSLGAGLNQPQHF
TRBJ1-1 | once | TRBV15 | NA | TGTGCCACCAGCAGAGTTCCAGGGACTGAAGCTTTCTTT | CATSRVPGTEAFF
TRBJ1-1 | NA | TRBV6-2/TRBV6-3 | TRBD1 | TGTGCCAGCAGTTACTCGCGACAGGGGGCGAGTGTCACTGAAGCTTTCTTT | CASSYSRQGASVTEAFF
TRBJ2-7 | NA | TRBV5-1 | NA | TGCGCCAGCAGAAGAGGGGAAGGTTTCCCCGAGCAGTACTTC | CASRRGEGFPEQYF
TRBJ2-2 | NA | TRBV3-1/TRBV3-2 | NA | TGTGCCAGCAGCCAAGTCCTGCGGACCTGGGACGGGGAGCTGTTTTTT | CASSQVLRTWDGELFF
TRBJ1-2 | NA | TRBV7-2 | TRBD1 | TGTGCCAGCAGCACAGGGGGACATCCCAACTATGGCTACACCTTC | CASSTGGHPNYGYTF
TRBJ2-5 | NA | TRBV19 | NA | TGTGCCAGTAGTAAACAGAGTGGGGAGACCCAGTACTTC | CASSKQSGETQYF
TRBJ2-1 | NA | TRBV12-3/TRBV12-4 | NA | TGTGCCAGCAGCCCCCTACAATATGAGCAGTTCTTC | CASSPLQYEQFF
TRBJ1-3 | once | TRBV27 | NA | TGTGCCAGCAAGGGGTTGGGGGGGACTTCTGGAAACACCATATATTTT | CASKGLGGTSGNTIYF